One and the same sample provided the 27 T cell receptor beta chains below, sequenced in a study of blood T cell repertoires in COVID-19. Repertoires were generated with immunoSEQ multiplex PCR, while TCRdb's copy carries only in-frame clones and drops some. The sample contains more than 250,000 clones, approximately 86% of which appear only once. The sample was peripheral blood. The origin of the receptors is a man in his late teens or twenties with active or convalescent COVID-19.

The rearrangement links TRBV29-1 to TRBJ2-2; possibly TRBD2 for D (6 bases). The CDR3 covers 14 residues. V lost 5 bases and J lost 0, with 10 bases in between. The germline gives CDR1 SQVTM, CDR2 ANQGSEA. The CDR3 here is CSVRDSTNTGELFF. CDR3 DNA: TGCAGCGTTCGGGACTCGACGAACACCGGGGAGCTGTTTTTT.

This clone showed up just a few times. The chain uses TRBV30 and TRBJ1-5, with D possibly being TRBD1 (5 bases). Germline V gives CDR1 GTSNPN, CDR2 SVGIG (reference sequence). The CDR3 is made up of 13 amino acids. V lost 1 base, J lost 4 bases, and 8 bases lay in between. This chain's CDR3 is CAWSETDNQPQHF. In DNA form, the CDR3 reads TGTGCCTGGAGTGAGACAGATAATCAGCCCCAGCATTTT.

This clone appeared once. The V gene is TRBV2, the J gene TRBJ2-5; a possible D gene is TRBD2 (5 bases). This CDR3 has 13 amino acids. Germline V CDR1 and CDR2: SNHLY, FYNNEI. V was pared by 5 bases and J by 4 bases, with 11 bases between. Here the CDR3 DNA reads TGTGCCAGCAGTCGTGGGAGACCAGAGACCCAGTACTTC. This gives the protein CASSRGRPETQYF. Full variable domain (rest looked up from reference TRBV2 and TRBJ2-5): EPEVTQTPSHQVTQMGQEVILRCVPISNHLYFYWYRQILGQKVEFLVSFYNNEISEKSEIFDDQFSVERPDGSNFTLKIRSTKLEDSAMYFCASSRGRPETQYFGPGTRLLVL.

CDR3 nucleotides: TGTGCCATCAGTGACAGGGAAAATCAGCCCCAGCATTTT. This gives the protein CAISDRENQPQHF. V and J are TRBV10-3 and TRBJ1-5; maybe TRBD1 (5 bases). Germline V gene sequence: CDR1 ENHRY, CDR2 SYGVKD. There are 13 residues in the CDR3. Between the trimmed V and J ends, which lost 3 bases and 4 bases, there was a span of 7 bases.

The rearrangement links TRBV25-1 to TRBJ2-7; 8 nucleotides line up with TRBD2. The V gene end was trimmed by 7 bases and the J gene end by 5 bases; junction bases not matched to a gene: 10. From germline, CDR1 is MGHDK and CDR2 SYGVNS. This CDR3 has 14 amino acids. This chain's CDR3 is CASMIGGAHNEQYF. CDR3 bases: TGTGCCAGCATGATCGGGGGGGCCCACAACGAGCAGTACTTC.

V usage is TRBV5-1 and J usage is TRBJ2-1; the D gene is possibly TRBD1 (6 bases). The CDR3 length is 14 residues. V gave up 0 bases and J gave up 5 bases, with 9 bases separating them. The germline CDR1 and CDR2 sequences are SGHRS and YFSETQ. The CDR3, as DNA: TGCGCCAGCAGCTTGGGGACAGCGAACAATGAGCAGTTCTTC. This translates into CASSLGTANNEQFF.

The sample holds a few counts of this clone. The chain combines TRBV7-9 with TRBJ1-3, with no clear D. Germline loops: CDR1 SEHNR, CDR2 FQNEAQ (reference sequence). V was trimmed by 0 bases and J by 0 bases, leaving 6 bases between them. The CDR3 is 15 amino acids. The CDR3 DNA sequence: TGTGCCAGCAGCTTAGCCGAGGTCTCTGGAAACACCATATATTTT. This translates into CASSLAEVSGNTIYF.

The CDR3 sequence: CASSQGLSGGRVEQFF. The CDR3 DNA is TGTGCCAGCAGCCAAGGCCTGAGCGGGGGGAGGGTTGAGCAGTTCTTC. The genes are TRBV3-1 (or the pseudogene TRBV3-2) and TRBJ2-1; 9 nucleotides match TRBD2. The CDR3 has 16 residues. J gave up 9 bases and V 1 base, and 10 bases lay outside the gene matches. The germline V gene has CDR1 LGHDT and CDR2 YNNKEL (reference sequence).

In DNA form, the CDR3 reads TGTGCCAGCAGCTCGACGACCGGAGGCGAGCAGTTCTTC. Its translation: CASSSTTGGEQFF. The J gene is TRBJ2-1, the V gene TRBV7-7, with a possible D match to TRBD2 (5 bases). This CDR3 region has 13 residues. Germline V gene lookup returns CDR1 SSHAT and CDR2 FNYEAQ (reference sequence). V gave up 4 bases and J gave up 10 bases, with 14 bases separating them.

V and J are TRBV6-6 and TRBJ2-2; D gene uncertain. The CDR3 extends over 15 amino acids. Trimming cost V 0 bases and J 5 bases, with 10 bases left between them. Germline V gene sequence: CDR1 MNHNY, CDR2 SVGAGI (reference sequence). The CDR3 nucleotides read TGTGCCAGCAGTTACTCGGAGTCGGTGACCGGGGAGCTGTTTTTT. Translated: CASSYSESVTGELFF.

The CDR3 DNA follows: TGCAGTGCTAGTCCCGATAGCTCCTACGAGCAGTACTTC. This codes for CSASPDSSYEQYF. The V and J genes are TRBV20-1 and TRBJ2-7; the D is unclear. V gave up 3 bases and J gave up 0 bases, with 9 bases separating them. The CDR3 length is 13 residues. CDR1 DFQATT and CDR2 SNEGSKA come from the germline V gene (reference sequence).

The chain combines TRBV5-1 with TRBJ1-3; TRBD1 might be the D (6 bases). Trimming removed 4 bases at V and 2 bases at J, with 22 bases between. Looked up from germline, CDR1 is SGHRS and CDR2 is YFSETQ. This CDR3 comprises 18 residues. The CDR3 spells CASSRLYTSGEAGNTIYF. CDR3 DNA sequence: TGCGCCAGCAGCCGGTTATACACATCAGGGGAAGCTGGAAACACCATATATTTT.

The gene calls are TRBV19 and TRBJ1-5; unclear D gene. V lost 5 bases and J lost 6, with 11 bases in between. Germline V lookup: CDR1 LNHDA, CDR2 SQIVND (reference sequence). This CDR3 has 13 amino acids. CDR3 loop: CASSVRQIQPQHF. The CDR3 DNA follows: TGTGCCAGTAGTGTCAGACAAATTCAGCCCCAGCATTTT.

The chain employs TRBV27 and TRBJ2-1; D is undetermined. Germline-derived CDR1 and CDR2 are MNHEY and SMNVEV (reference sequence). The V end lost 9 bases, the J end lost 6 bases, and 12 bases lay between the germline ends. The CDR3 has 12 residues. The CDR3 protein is CASGKQRNEQFF. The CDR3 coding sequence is TGTGCCAGTGGAAAGCAGCGCAATGAGCAGTTCTTC.

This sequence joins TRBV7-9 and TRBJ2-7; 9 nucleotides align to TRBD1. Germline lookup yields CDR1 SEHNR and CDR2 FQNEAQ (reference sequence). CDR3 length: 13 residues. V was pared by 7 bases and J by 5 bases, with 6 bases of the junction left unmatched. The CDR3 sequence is CASNPTGGDEQYF. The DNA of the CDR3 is TGTGCCAGCAACCCGACAGGGGGTGACGAGCAGTACTTC.

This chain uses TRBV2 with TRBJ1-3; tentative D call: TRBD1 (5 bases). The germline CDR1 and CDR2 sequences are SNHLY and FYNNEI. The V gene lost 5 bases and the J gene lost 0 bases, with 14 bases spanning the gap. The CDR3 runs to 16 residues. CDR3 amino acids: CASSPLQEISGNTIYF. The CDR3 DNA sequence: TGTGCCAGCAGTCCTTTACAGGAGATCTCTGGAAACACCATATATTTT.

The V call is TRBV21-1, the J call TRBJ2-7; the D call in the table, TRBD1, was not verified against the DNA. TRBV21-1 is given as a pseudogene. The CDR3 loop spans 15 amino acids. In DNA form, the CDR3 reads TGTGCCAGCAGCAAGCCCGGGACAGCATCCTACGAGCAGTACTTC. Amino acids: CASSKPGTASYEQYF.

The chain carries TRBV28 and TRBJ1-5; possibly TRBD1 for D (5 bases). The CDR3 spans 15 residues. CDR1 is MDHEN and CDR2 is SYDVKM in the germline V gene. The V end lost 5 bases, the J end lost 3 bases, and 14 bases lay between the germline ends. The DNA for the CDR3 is TGTGCCAGCAGTCCTGGAGGGGAAAACAATCAGCCCCAGCATTTT. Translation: CASSPGGENNQPQHF. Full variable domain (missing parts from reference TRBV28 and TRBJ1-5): DVKVTQSSRYLVKRTGEKVFLECVQDMDHENMFWYRQDPGLGLRLIYFSYDVKMKEKGDIPEGYSVSREKKERFSLILESASTNQTSMYLCASSPGGENNQPQHFGDGTRLSIL.

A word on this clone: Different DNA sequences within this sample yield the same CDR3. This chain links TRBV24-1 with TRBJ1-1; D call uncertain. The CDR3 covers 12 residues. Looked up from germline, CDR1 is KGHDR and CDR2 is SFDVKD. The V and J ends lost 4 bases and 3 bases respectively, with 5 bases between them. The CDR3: CATSDPDTEAFF. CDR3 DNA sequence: TGTGCCACCAGTGACCCTGACACTGAAGCTTTCTTT.

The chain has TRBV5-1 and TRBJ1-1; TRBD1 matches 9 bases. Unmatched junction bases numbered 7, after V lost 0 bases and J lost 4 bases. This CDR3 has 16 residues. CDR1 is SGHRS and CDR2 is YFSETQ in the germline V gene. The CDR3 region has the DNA TGCGCCAGCAGCTTGGATACGGGACAGGGCATCACTGAAGCTTTCTTT. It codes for CASSLDTGQGITEAFF.

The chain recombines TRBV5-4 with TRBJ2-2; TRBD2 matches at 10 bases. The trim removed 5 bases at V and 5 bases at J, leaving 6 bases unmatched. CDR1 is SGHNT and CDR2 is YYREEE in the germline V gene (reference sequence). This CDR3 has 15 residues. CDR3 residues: CASRLAGDWTGELFF. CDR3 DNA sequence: TGTGCCAGCAGGCTAGCGGGAGATTGGACCGGGGAGCTGTTTTTT.

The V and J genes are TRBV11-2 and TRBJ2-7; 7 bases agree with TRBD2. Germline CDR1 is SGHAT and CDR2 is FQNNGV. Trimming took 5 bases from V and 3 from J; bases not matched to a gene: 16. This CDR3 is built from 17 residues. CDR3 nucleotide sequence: TGTGCCAGCAGCCCGGGGGGAGTCCAAGGGAAAAACTACGAGCAGTACTTC. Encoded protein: CASSPGGVQGKNYEQYF.

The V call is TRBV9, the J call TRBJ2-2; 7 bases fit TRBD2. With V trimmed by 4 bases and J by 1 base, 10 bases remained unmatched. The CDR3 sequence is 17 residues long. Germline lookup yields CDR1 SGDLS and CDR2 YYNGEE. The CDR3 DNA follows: TGTGCCAGCAGCTCCGGCGGGGGTTCAATGAACACCGGGGAGCTGTTTTTT. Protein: CASSSGGGSMNTGELFF.

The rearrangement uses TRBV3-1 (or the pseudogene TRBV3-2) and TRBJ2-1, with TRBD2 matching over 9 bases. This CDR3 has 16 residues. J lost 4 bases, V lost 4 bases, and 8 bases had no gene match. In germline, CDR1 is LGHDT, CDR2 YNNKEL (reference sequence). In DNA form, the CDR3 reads TGTGCCAGCAGCCGAGCTAGACTAGCGGCTTACAATGAGCAGTTCTTC. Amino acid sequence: CASSRARLAAYNEQFF.

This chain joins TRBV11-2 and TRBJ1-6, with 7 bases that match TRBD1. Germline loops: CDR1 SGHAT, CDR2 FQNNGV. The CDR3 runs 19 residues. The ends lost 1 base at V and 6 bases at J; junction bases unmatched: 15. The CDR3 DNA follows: TGTGCCAGCAGCTTAGTCAGGGGGGTCCCTCAAAGGGCTAATTCACCCCTCCACTTT. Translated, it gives CASSLVRGVPQRANSPLHF.

In DNA form, the CDR3 reads TGTGCCAGCAGCCCCGGAGTGGTATCTGGAAACACCATATATTTT. This sequence encodes CASSPGVVSGNTIYF. This chain uses TRBV7-9 with TRBJ1-3, with unresolved D. This CDR3 is 15 amino acids long. V was pared by 5 bases and J by 1 base, with 12 bases between. From germline, CDR1 is SEHNR and CDR2 FQNEAQ (reference sequence).

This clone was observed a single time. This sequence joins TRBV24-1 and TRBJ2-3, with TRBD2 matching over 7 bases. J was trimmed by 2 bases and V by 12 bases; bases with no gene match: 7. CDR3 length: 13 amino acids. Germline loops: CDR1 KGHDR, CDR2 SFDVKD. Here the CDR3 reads CASSERDTDTQYF. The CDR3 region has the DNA TGTGCCTCCTCGGAGCGGGACACAGATACGCAGTATTTT.